The 8 T cell receptor beta chains reported below all come from one sample, sequenced in a study of control samples from healthy donors and cancer patients. Assay: immunoSEQ multiplex PCR; the TCRdb copy retains only in-frame clones and omits some. The table shows some 150,000 clones, with about 93% occurring only once. The specimen was blood. The source of these receptors is a woman aged 60-75 years in good health.

V gene TRBV30 combines with J gene TRBJ1-5; D unclear. The V end lost 0 bases, the J end lost 5 bases, and 8 bases lay between the germline ends. This CDR3 region has 13 residues. Germline V CDR1 and CDR2: GTSNPN, SVGIG (reference sequence). The CDR3 region is CAWSVSFDQPQHF. CDR3 nucleotides: TGTGCCTGGAGTGTATCCTTTGATCAGCCCCAGCATTTT.

To note about this clone: The same CDR3 arises from other DNA sequences in this sample as well. This rearrangement joins TRBV7-2 to TRBJ1-2; possible D gene TRBD1, 6 bases. Germline V lookup: CDR1 SGHTA, CDR2 FQGNSA. The CDR3 sequence is 13 residues long. The V gene lost 0 bases and the J gene lost 8 bases, with 10 bases spanning the gap. The DNA of the CDR3 is TGTGCCAGCAGCTTAGCGCTCAGGGGAGGCTACACCTTC. Its translation is CASSLALRGGYTF. The full variable domain, with the rest looked up from reference TRBV7-2 and TRBJ1-2, is GAGVSQSPSNKVTEKGKDVELRCDPISGHTALYWYRQSLGQGLEFLIYFQGNSAPDKSGLPSDRFSAERTGGSVSTLTIQRTQQEDSAVYLCASSLALRGGYTFGSGTRLTVV.

The chain carries TRBV5-1 and TRBJ2-3; maybe TRBD1 (5 bases). CDR1 is SGHRS and CDR2 is YFSETQ in the germline V gene. The CDR3 loop spans 14 amino acids. Trimming shortened V by 2 bases and J by 3 bases, and 10 bases separated the two germline ends. CDR3 amino acids: CASSLNGQTDTQYF. The CDR3 coding sequence is TGCGCCAGCAGCTTAAACGGACAAACAGATACGCAGTATTTT.

The rearrangement joins TRBV19 to TRBJ2-5; TRBD2 is a possible D gene (6 bases). Per the germline V gene, CDR1 is LNHDA and CDR2 is SQIVND (reference sequence). V was trimmed by 3 bases and J by 4 bases, leaving 21 bases between them. This CDR3 comprises 17 residues. The CDR3: CASSIYGGNFLTETQYF. In DNA form, the CDR3 reads TGTGCCAGTAGTATTTACGGGGGAAATTTTCTTACAGAGACCCAGTACTTC.

The genes are TRBV4-3 and TRBJ2-7; D is undetermined. The CDR3 sequence is 14 residues long. V lost 4 bases and J 2 bases, leaving 12 bases between the germline ends. Germline lookup yields CDR1 LGHNA and CDR2 YSLEER. CDR3 residues: CASSPTFGTYEQYF. CDR3 bases: TGCGCCAGCAGCCCCACATTTGGAACCTACGAGCAGTACTTC.

This rearrangement joins TRBV7-9 to TRBJ2-1, with 7 bases that match TRBD2. The length of the CDR3 is 15 residues. The germline CDR1 and CDR2 sequences are SEHNR and FQNEAQ (reference sequence). The J segment lost 3 bases and the V segment lost 5 bases, leaving 7 bases of the junction unmatched. The CDR3 DNA sequence: TGTGCCAGCAGCCCAGCTGGCGGGGGCTACAATGAGCAGTTCTTC. Protein product: CASSPAGGGYNEQFF.

V usage is TRBV18 and J usage is TRBJ2-1; D gene unclear. Trimming cost V 3 bases and J 3 bases, with 9 bases left between them. Germline loops: CDR1 KGHSH, CDR2 LQKENI. This CDR3 region has 14 residues. The DNA of the CDR3 is TGTGCCAGCTCACCGTCCGGCAGCTACAATGAGCAGTTCTTC. The encoded protein is CASSPSGSYNEQFF.

The CDR3 DNA reads TGTGCCAGCAGTCGTACAGGGGTCGCGAACAGGCAGCCCCAGCATTTT. Translation gives CASSRTGVANRQPQHF. The V and J genes are TRBV6-2 or TRBV6-3 and TRBJ1-5; TRBD1 matches at 7 bases. The CDR3 sequence is 16 residues long. The germline V gene encodes CDR1 MNHEY and CDR2 SVGEGT. The junction had 14 bases not matched to a gene; V was cut back by 5 bases and J by 7 bases.